This note documents a single T cell receptor (beta chain) sequence. Germline V gene data show CDR1 as MNHNY and CDR2 as SVGAGI (reference sequence). This CDR3 is 15 amino acids long. TRB cDNA was prepared as libraries by UMI-labeled 5' RACE. TCRdb reprocessed the 5' RACE reads and reports one entry per CDR3 protein, with no DNA. This sample's table reports more than 50,000 distinct CDR3 sequences. This specimen belongs to a study of CXCR3-negative and CXCR3-positive naive CD8 T cells. The chain uses TRBV6-6 and TRBJ2-7; as DNA is missing, the TRBD1 call by TCRdb cannot be tested. Source material: naive CXCR3- CD8+ T cells from blood. The subset here: CD45RO-CCR7+CD27+CD95- naive CD8+ T cells lacking CXCR3 (TNR3-). The source of this sequence is a human donor in good health. Some clones in this sample may be carry-over from other donors' samples. CDR3 sequence reads: CASSYSGTGDYEQYF.